This T cell receptor (beta chain) is from a study of T cells after yellow fever vaccination. As for the study in general: When fractions had low cell numbers, they were prepared with SMART-Seq v4 Ultra Low Input. Points from the study as a whole: One caveat is that FACS-sorted repertoires could contain abundant clonotypes contaminating from the bulk population. Most clones from primary vaccination were detected again post-booster (roughly 96% CD4, about 85% CD8).

Template switching with 5'RACE generated the TCR cDNA and added a universal primer site and UMIs. TCRdb analysed the 5' RACE reads with MiXCR anew, one entry per CDR3 protein. The repertoire holds 85,000 to 100,000 distinct CDR3 sequences, with under 7% as singletons. The table lists this clonotype with a count of one. Its antigen is undetermined. V lost 4 bases, J lost 4 bases, and 13 bases lay in between. The CDR3 length is 14 residues. The rearrangement links TRBV12-3 or TRBV12-4 to TRBJ1-2; tentative D call: TRBD1 (5 bases). This specimen consisted of CD8+ T cells sorted from PBMCs, obtained 10 days after the yellow fever booster vaccination. The sequence derives from a man aged 18 to 35 who received the YFV17D yellow fever vaccine. Written as DNA, the CDR3 is TGTGCCAGCAGTTCGGCAGGGAGTCCCTATGGCTACACCTTC. Protein: CASSSAGSPYGYTF.